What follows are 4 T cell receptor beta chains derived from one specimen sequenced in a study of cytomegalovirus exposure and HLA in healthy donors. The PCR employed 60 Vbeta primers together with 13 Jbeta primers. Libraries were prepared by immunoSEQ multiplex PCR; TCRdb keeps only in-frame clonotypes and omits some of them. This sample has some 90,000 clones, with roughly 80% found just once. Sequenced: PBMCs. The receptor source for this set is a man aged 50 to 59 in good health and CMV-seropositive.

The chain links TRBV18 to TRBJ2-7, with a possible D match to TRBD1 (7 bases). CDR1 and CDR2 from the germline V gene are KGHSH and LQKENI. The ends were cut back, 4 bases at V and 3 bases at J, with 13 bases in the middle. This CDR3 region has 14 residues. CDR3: CASSLAGQNYEQYF. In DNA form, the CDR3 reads TGTGCCAGCTCACTCGCGGGACAGAACTACGAGCAGTACTTC.

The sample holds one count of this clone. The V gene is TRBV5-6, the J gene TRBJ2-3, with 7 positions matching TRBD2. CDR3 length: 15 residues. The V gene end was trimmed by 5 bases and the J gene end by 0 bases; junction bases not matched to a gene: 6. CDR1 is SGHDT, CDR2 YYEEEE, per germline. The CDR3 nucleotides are TGTGCCAGCAGGAACAGAGCGGGAAGCACAGATACGCAGTATTTT. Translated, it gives CASRNRAGSTDTQYF.

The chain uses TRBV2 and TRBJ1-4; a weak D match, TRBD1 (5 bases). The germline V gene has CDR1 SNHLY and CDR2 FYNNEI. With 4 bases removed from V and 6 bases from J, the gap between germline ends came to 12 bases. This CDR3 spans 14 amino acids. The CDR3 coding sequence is TGTGCCAGCAGTGCCGAGCGGGGGGATGAAAAACTGTTTTTT. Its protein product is CASSAERGDEKLFF.

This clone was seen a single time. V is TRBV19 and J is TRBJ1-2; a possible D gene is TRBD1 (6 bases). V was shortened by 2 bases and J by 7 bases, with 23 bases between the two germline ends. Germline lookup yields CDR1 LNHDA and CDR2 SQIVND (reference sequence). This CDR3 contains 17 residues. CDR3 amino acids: CASSIWRSGGLLPGYTF. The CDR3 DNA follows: TGTGCCAGTAGTATATGGCGGTCGGGGGGGCTACTACCTGGCTACACCTTC.